This T cell receptor beta chain was recovered during a study of blood T cell repertoires in COVID-19. Overall study: Collection of acute and convalescent COVID-19 samples took place in the United States, Italy and Spain. T cells, B-cell-depleted T cells, or PBMCs supplied cDNA or gDNA.

The participants were between roughly 18 and 89 years old and came from 24 US areas. Categorization into cohorts depended on clinical history that participants reported. The CDR3 length is 22 residues. The germline gives CDR1 MDHEN, CDR2 SYDVKM. V lost 7 bases to trimming and J lost 6 bases; unmatched junction nucleotides: 32. Method: immunoSEQ multiplex PCR; TCRdb's copy keeps in-frame clones and lacks some. This sample yields more than 300,000 clones, of which more than 70% are seen a single time; 1.2% belongs to the top ten. The sample comprised PBMCs or T cells enriched from blood (not recorded which). The sequence derives from a woman aged 18-35 years who had recovered from COVID-19. The rearrangement uses TRBV28 and TRBJ2-1; 8 bases are shared with TRBD2. The CDR3 region is CASTPWRVAGPWKTGGINEQFF. DNA of the CDR3: TGTGCCAGCACCCCTTGGCGGGTAGCGGGACCTTGGAAAACGGGTGGGATCAATGAGCAGTTCTTC.